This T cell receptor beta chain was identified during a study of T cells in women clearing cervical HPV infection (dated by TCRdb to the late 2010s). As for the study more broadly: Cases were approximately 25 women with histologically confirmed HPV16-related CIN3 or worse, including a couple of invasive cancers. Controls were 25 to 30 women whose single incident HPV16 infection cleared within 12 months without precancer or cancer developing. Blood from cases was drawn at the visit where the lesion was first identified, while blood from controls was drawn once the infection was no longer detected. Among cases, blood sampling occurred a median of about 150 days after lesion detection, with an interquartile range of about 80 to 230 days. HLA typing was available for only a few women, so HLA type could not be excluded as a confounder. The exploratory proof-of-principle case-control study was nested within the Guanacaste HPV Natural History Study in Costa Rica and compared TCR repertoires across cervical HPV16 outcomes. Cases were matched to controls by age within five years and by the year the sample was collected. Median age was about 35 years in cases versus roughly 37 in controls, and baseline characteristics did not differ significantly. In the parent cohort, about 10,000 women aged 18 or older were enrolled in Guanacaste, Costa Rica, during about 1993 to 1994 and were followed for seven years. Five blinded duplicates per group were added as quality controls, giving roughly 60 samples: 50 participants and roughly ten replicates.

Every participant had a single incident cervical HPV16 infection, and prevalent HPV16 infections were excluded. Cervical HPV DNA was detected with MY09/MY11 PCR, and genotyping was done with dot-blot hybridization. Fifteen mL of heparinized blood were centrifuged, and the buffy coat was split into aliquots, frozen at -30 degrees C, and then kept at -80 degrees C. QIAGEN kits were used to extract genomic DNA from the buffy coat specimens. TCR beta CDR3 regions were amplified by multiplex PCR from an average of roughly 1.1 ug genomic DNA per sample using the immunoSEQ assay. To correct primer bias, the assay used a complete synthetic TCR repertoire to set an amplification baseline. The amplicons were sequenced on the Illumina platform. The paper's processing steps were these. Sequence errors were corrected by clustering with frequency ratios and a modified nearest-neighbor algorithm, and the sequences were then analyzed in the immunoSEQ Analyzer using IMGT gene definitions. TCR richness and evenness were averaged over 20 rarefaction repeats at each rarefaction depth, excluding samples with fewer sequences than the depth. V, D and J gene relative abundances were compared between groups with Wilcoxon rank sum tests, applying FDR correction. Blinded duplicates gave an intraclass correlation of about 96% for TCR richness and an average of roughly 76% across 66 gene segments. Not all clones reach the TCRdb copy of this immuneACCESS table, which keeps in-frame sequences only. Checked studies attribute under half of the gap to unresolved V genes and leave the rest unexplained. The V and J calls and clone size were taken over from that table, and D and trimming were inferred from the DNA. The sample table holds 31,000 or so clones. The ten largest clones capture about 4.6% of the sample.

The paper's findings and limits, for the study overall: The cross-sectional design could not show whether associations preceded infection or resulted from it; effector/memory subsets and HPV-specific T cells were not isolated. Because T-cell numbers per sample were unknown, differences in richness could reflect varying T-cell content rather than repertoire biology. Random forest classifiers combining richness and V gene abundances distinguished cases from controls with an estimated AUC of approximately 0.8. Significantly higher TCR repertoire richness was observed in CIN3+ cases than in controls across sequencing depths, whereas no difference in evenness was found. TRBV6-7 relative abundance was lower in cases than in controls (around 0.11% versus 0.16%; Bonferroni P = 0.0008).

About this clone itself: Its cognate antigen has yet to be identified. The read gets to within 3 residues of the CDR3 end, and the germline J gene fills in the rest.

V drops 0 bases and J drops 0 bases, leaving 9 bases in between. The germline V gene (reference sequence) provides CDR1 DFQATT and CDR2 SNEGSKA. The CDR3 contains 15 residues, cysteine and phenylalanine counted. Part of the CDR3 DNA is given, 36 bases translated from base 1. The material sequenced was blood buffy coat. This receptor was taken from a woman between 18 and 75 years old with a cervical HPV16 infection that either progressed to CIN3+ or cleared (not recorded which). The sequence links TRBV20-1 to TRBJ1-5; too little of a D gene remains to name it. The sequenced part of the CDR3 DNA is TGCAGTGCTAGAGATCAGATGTATAGCAATCAGCCC. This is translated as CSARDQMYSNQP. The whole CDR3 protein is CSARDQMYSNQPQHF.